Included here is one T cell receptor beta chain sequence, with context. What it recognizes is unknown. Libraries were prepared by immunoSEQ multiplex PCR; TCRdb keeps only in-frame clonotypes and omits some of them. The table records hundreds of thousands of clones, about 74% of them present only once. The sample is drawn from a study of shared clonotypes between healthy human individuals. This CDR3 region has 16 residues. Losses at the gene ends were 0 bases for V and 6 bases for J; bases not matched to a gene: 12. CDR1 and CDR2 from the germline V gene are SQVTM and ANQGSEA. Findings of the study overall: Sequencing depth was expected to affect clonotype sharing among donors.

Sequenced sample: memory CD4+ T cells sorted from blood. Stated subset: CD45RA-negative fraction. The receptor comes from a woman under 40 in good health. The chain couples TRBV29-1 to TRBJ2-7, with 9 bases lining up with TRBD1. The CDR3 DNA reads TGCAGCGTTGAAGATCTTGTGGGACAGGGTGTTACCGAGCAGTACTTC. Amino acid sequence: CSVEDLVGQGVTEQYF.